A selection of T cell receptor beta chains follows, all from one sample in a study of T cells in Graves' hyperthyroidism and ophthalmopathy. MiXCR, applied by TCRdb to the multiplex PCR reads, yields one record per CDR3 protein. Among nearly 750,000 distinct CDR3 sequences, about a third were seen once, and the ten largest hold more than 25%. Sequencing input: blood. The receptors derive from a woman in her 40s with Graves' hyperthyroidism. CDR3s include the opening cysteine and the closing phenylalanine or tryptophan. A D gene is named only where the DNA matches it firmly. Size tells how often a clone was seen (once, few, many) or the class of an expanded clone, and some rows leave it out.

TRBV6-6,TRBD1,-,TRBJ2-5,TGTGCCAGCAGCCTGACAGGGGAGCGGGAGACCCAGTACTTC,CASSLTGERETQYF
TRBV13,TRBD1,many,TRBJ1-4,TGTGCCAGCAGCGGACGGGACAGGGGTTTAGAAAAACTGTTTTTT,CASSGRDRGLEKLFF
TRBV4-2,-,many,TRBJ1-1,TGTGCCAGCAGCCAAGGAGGCGGAAACACTGAAGCTTTCTTT,CASSQGGGNTEAFF
TRBV19,TRBD1,many,TRBJ2-5,TGTGCCAGTAGGGACAGGGGGCAAGAGACCCAGTACTTC,CASRDRGQETQYF
TRBV4-3,-,-,TRBJ2-7,TGCGCCAGCAGCCAAGTGTCGCAGGGTCACTACGAGCAGTACTTC,CASSQVSQGHYEQYF
TRBV20-1,-,-,TRBJ1-5,TGCAGTGCTAGGATTGGCAGCCCTGGGCAGCCCCAGCATTTT,CSARIGSPGQPQHF
TRBV6-6,TRBD1,-,TRBJ1-3,TGTGCCAGCAGTTACTCCAGGACAGGGATGGGAAACACCATATATTTT,CASSYSRTGMGNTIYF
TRBV6-5,TRBD2,-,TRBJ2-7,TGTGCCAGCAGTTATTCGCGCGGGAGGGCTTTTTACGAGCAGTACTTC,CASSYSRGRAFYEQYF
TRBV20-1,TRBD1,many,TRBJ2-6,TGCAGTGCTAGGAGACAGGGAGCCGGGGCCAACGTCCTGACTTTC,CSARRQGAGANVLTF
TRBV29-1,-,many,TRBJ1-5,TGCAGCGCCGGGGACTTTTCCGGTCAGCCCCAGCATTTT,CSAGDFSGQPQHF
TRBV29-1,-,-,TRBJ2-3,TGCAGCGTTGGGGTACTCACGGGAGATACGCAGTATTTT,CSVGVLTGDTQYF
TRBV7-2,-,-,TRBJ1-6,TGTGCCAGCAGCCATGGACTAGCGGTTAATTCACCCCTCCACTTT,CASSHGLAVNSPLHF
TRBV9,-,many,TRBJ2-5,TGTGCCAGCAGCTTCTGGACTGCCCCCCAAGAGACCCAGTACTTC,CASSFWTAPQETQYF
TRBV7-6,-,-,TRBJ2-3,TGTGCCAGCAGCTTAGACGATGGACAGGATACGCAGTATTTT,CASSLDDGQDTQYF
TRBV4-3,-,many,TRBJ1-1,TGCGCCAGCAGCCACATGCAGGTGGGGAACACTGAAGCTTTCTTT,CASSHMQVGNTEAFF
TRBV7-2,-,many,TRBJ2-5,TGTGCCAGCAGCTTATTTCTTCTTGAGACCCAGTACTTC,CASSLFLLETQYF
TRBV4-3,-,-,TRBJ2-5,TGCGCCAGCAGCCAAGTGGTGGAGGAAGAGACCCAGTACTTC,CASSQVVEEETQYF
TRBV10-3,-,many,TRBJ1-1,TGTGCCATCAGTGAGTCCTTCTTAGCTGTTGAAGCTTTCTTT,CAISESFLAVEAFF
TRBV29-1,TRBD2,-,TRBJ2-1,TGCAGCGTTGTTGGGCTAGCGGAATACAATGAGCAGTTCTTC,CSVVGLAEYNEQFF
TRBV9,TRBD1,-,TRBJ1-1,TGTGCCAGCGGCAAGGGGGCTTTGAACACTGAAGCTTTCTTT,CASGKGALNTEAFF
TRBV29-1,-,many,TRBJ2-5,TGCAGCGTTGAATCACAAAAAGGGGGGCAAGGCCAGACCCAGTACTTC,CSVESQKGGQGQTQYF
TRBV20-1,-,few,TRBJ2-2,TGCAGTGCTAGAGAAACGGGAGAGGTCACCGGGGAGCTGTTTTTT,CSARETGEVTGELFF
TRBV5-4,-,few,TRBJ1-2,TGTGCCAGCAGCTTGAGGCAGAAGGAACCCTATGGCTACACCTTC,CASSLRQKEPYGYTF
TRBV14,-,few,TRBJ1-2,TGTGCCAGCAGCCAAGGCACAGCCGTTAACTATGGCTACACCTTC,CASSQGTAVNYGYTF
TRBV29-1,TRBD1,many,TRBJ1-1,TGCAGCGGGACCGGGACAGGGGGCACTGAAGCTTTCTTT,CSGTGTGGTEAFF
TRBV29-1,-,many,TRBJ2-5,TGCAGCGCCGACGGTGTCACTGCGGGAGAGACCCAGTACTTC,CSADGVTAGETQYF
TRBV20-1,TRBD1,few,TRBJ2-5,TGCAGTGCTAGGGATCAGGGGGCGGGGAAAGAGACCCAGTACTTC,CSARDQGAGKETQYF
TRBV29-1,TRBD1,many,TRBJ1-1,TGCAGCGTACTGGGACAGGGGGAGAGCACTGAAGCTTTCTTT,CSVLGQGESTEAFF
TRBV28,-,-,TRBJ2-7,TGTGCCAGTGCGTTTACAGGGAATATGCTTTATGGTGACGAGCAGTACTTC,CASAFTGNMLYGDEQYF
TRBV6-1,-,many,TRBJ1-2,TGTGCCAGCAGTGAACAGGGTATCTATGGCTACACCTTC,CASSEQGIYGYTF
TRBV27,-,many,TRBJ1-2,TGTGCCAGCAGGGAGGGGACGGGAGGAAACTATGGCTACACCTTC,CASREGTGGNYGYTF
TRBV29-1,-,few,TRBJ2-3,TGCAGCGTTGCCCTGACTAGCACAGATACGCAGTATTTT,CSVALTSTDTQYF
TRBV7-2,-,many,TRBJ2-7,TGTGCCAGCAGCTTAGACAGGGCGCTAAGCTCCTACGAGCAGTACTTC,CASSLDRALSSYEQYF
TRBV30,-,-,TRBJ1-2,TGTGCCTGGAGTGCGCAGGGTGTAAATGGCTACACCTTC,CAWSAQGVNGYTF
TRBV19,TRBD1,-,TRBJ2-7,TGTGCCAGTAGTTTCGGACAGGGGGCGCGTCACGAGCAGTACTTC,CASSFGQGARHEQYF
TRBV2,-,few,TRBJ1-2,TGTGCCAGCATCATTTCTCCTGGGAGCGGGGCTGGCTACACCTTC,CASIISPGSGAGYTF
TRBV7-3,-,once,TRBJ1-1,TGTGCCAGCAGCTTAAACCCCCTATTAGGGGACGCTGAAGCTTTCTTT,CASSLNPLLGDAEAFF
TRBV5-5,-,many,TRBJ2-6,TGTGCCAGCAGCTTGATGGCGGGAGGGGCCAACGTCCTGACTTTC,CASSLMAGGANVLTF
TRBV10-3,TRBD1,many,TRBJ1-2,TGTGCCACCAGGGGGACACCCAACTATGGCTACACCTTC,CATRGTPNYGYTF
TRBV7-2,-,-,TRBJ2-3,TGTGCCAGCAGCTTACGTTATAGGACAAGAAATAAGAGCCTCACAGATACGCAGTATTTT,CASSLRYRTRNKSLTDTQYF
TRBV10-1,-,many,TRBJ2-2,TGCGCCAGCAGGGCAGGGCCGAACACCGGGGAGCTGTTTTTT,CASRAGPNTGELFF
TRBV5-1,TRBD1,-,TRBJ2-7,TGCGCCAGCAGCTTTTCGACAGGGGGCCTCTACTCCTACGAGCAGTACTTC,CASSFSTGGLYSYEQYF
TRBV10-3,TRBD1,few,TRBJ1-6,TGTGCCATCAGTCGGGACAGGGATTTATATAATTCACCCCTCCACTTT,CAISRDRDLYNSPLHF
TRBV7-2,-,-,TRBJ1-2,TGTGCCAGCAGCTTAGAAAGAGGTGCTTGGGGCTATGGCTACACCTTC,CASSLERGAWGYGYTF
TRBV28,-,many,TRBJ1-1,TGCGCCAGCAGCCCCGACCGGGCGGACACTGAAGCTTTCTTT,CASSPDRADTEAFF
TRBV7-9,TRBD2,many,TRBJ2-7,TGTGCCAGCAGGGGGACTAGCGGGGGAGTCGAGCAGTACTTC,CASRGTSGGVEQYF
TRBV20-1,-,-,TRBJ1-5,TGCAGTGCCTTTACCGGGACTAGCGGGGACATCAATCAGCCCCAGCATTTT,CSAFTGTSGDINQPQHF
TRBV7-2,TRBD2,-,TRBJ2-7,TGTGCCAGCAGCCCCCTGCCTAGCGGAGCCCCTTCCGAGCAGTACTTC,CASSPLPSGAPSEQYF
TRBV20-1,-,many,TRBJ2-7,TGCAGTGCTAGAAAAGGGGTGAACGTGAACGAGCAGTACTTC,CSARKGVNVNEQYF
TRBV20-1,-,few,TRBJ1-3,TGCAGTGCACATTACCCCCGGAACACCATATATTTT,CSAHYPRNTIYF
TRBV19,-,many,TRBJ1-1,TGTGCCAGTAGTTCCCAGTCTCAGGCGAACACTGAAGCTTTCTTT,CASSSQSQANTEAFF
TRBV4-1,-,-,TRBJ2-7,TGCGCCAGCAGCCCCTTCGGCGCAGCGTACGAGCAGTACTTC,CASSPFGAAYEQYF
TRBV10-3,TRBD1,many,TRBJ2-7,TGTGCCATCAGTACACTGGGACAGAGGTCCTACGAGCAGTACTTC,CAISTLGQRSYEQYF
TRBV16,-,-,TRBJ1-5,TGTGCCAGCAGCCAACAGGGCGGTTATCAGCCCCAGCATTTT,CASSQQGGYQPQHF
TRBV6-4,-,-,TRBJ1-5,TGTGCCAGCCCCCTACTAGACAGGATGGTTGGCAATCAGCCCCAGCATTTT,CASPLLDRMVGNQPQHF
TRBV5-1,TRBD2,few,TRBJ2-5,TGCGCCAGCAGCTCTTTAGCGGGATCTATCTCCGTCAAAGAGACCCAGTACTTC,CASSSLAGSISVKETQYF
TRBV7-3,-,-,TRBJ2-7,TGTGCCAGCTTGGGACTTCCAGACGAGCAGTACTTC,CASLGLPDEQYF
TRBV10-3,TRBD1,many,TRBJ1-2,TGTGCCATCACCGTGGACAGGGCCTATGGCTACACCTTC,CAITVDRAYGYTF